This TCR beta chain originates from a study of blood T cell repertoires in COVID-19 (dated by TCRdb to about 2020). For the study in its entirety: Samples covering the acute and convalescent phases of COVID-19 were provided by collaborators in the United States, Italy and Spain. A freely available public database, intended as a resource for researchers studying the immune response to SARS-CoV-2, is where the repertoires were released. HLA class I and class II types, where available, came from metadata supplied by the sample provider rather than from assay-based typing. Deeply sampled blood TCRbeta repertoires from subjects exposed to, actively infected with, or recovered from COVID-19 were included in the dataset. The samples were drawn from two sources: the first 160 participants of the ongoing ImmuneRACE study, and 950 to 1,500 subjects contributed by 6 global collaborators. Nearly every sample came with metadata listing a de-identified subject ID, COVID-19 status, age in years and sex. The material from the prospective study consisted of cDNA or gDNA derived from T cells, B-cell-depleted T cells, or PBMCs.

The germline V gene (reference sequence) gives CDR1 as PRHDT and CDR2 as FYEKMQ. V loses 7 bases, J loses 3 bases, and the germline ends lie 13 bases apart. The CDR3 measures 13 amino acids from cysteine to phenylalanine. The retained sequence is limited to the CDR3, 39 bases, with the frame set at the first base. One collaborating source in Seattle enrolled patients while the patients were actively infected and followed the patients over time throughout the course of disease. The collaborating institutions used their own protocols to collect whole blood in K2EDTA tubes. For TCRbeta analysis, collaborators shipped samples as frozen whole blood, isolated PBMCs, or DNA extracted from either of those sample types. TCRbeta CDR3 regions were amplified from genomic DNA by means of the immunoSEQ Assay, a bias-controlled multiplex PCR. As for the authors' bioinformatics: Within the assay, amplification of reference gene primers was used to estimate how many nucleated cells each sample contained. To quantify the absolute abundance of each unique TCRbeta CDR3 rearrangement, sequence reads were collapsed and filtered. For each sample, productive Simpson clonality was calculated as the square root of Simpson's diversity index over productive rearrangements. TCRdb obtained this table from immuneACCESS and retained in-frame rearrangements with V and J assigned. These tables miss some clones; where compared with another copy, unresolved V genes account for less than half of the shortfall, and the remainder is unexplained. D and trimming were read from the DNA, whereas the V and J calls and clone size are those reported in that table. For this sample the table gives 200,000 to 300,000 clones, of which roughly four fifths were detected only once. Around 7.5% of the sample goes to the ten largest clones.

On the study overall, not on this receptor specifically: How much clinical and demographic metadata was included differed by source and by participant, and the metadata was provided uncurated.

Concerning this clone: Its target antigen remains unknown. It has no much larger one-base neighbor in the sample; base qualities were not kept.

The V gene is TRBV13 and the J gene is TRBJ2-7, with an unclear D gene assignment. This clonotype was obtained from a woman over 75 with COVID-19, enrolled during active disease. The sequenced sample was peripheral blood. The CDR3 corresponds to CASTLALGYEQYF. The nucleotides read TGTGCCAGCACCTTGGCTCTAGGCTACGAGCAGTACTTC. Full variable domain (CDR3 extended with the reference TRBV13 and TRBJ2-7 proteins): AAGVIQSPRHLIKEKRETATLKCYPIPRHDTVYWYQQGPGQDPQFLISFYEKMQSDKGSIPDRFSAQQFSDYHSELNMSSLELGDSALYFCASTLALGYEQYFGPGTRLTVT.